One T cell receptor (beta chain) is described in this entry. What it recognizes is unknown. The missing conserved phenylalanine or tryptophan at the end of this CDR3 makes a read error likely. The CDR3 is made up of 13 amino acids. With 2 bases clipped from V and 8 bases from J, the junction kept 2 bases outside the gene matches. CDR1 and CDR2 from the germline V gene are SGHNT and YYREEE (reference sequence). The sample belongs to a study of T cells in Graves' hyperthyroidism and ophthalmopathy. Overall study results and limits: The blood repertoire included most of the expanded thyroid clonotypes above 0.001.

RNA transcripts served as the template for amplifying TCR beta CDR3 regions. TCR CDR3 regions were first amplified by RT-PCR with HTBI primers. One entry per CDR3 protein, called by TCRdb with MiXCR from the multiplex PCR reads. The sample lists approximately 600,000 distinct CDR3 sequences, around 14% occurring once. Exclusion criteria comprised uncontrolled infection, other autoimmune disease, pregnancy or lactation. The diagnostic basis comprised clinical symptoms, serum thyroxine and TRAb, thyroid ultrasound and orbital computed tomography. The sample taken for sequencing was blood. This TCR derives from a woman younger than 45 with Graves' hyperthyroidism that later progressed to Graves' ophthalmopathy. This chain joins TRBV5-4 and TRBJ1-3, with 9 bases identical to TRBD1. CDR3 residues: CASSLQGADTIYL. The DNA of the CDR3 is TGTGCCAGCAGCTTACAGGGGGCAGACACCATATATCTT.